The clone carrying this T cell receptor (beta chain) was picked up a small number of times. Its antigen is unidentified. TCRdb analysed the reads with MiXCR anew, one entry per CDR3 protein. The table shows around 530,000 distinct CDR3 sequences, with approximately 16% occurring only once. This specimen belongs to a study of T cell repertoires in cytomegalovirus infection. Whole-study context: It can be stated that public TCR beta signatures indicated CMV infection as well as a matching HLA type.

General study points: HLA-C-restricted CMV-specific TCR beta clonotypes prevailed in the ex vivo response.

Sequencing input: CD8+ T cells from PBMCs. This TCR was sampled from a human donor in good health (CMV status not recorded). Some clones in this sample may be carry-over from other donors' samples.

In DNA, the CDR3 is TGTGCCAGCAGCCAGGGGACATCCGCACCCGGGGCCAACGTCCTGACTTTC. Translating it yields CASSQGTSAPGANVLTF. This sequence joins TRBV14 and TRBJ2-6; D is possibly TRBD1 (6 bases). The CDR3 covers 17 residues. CDR1 is SGHDN and CDR2 is FVKESK in the germline V gene. V was pared by 3 bases and J by 4 bases, with 16 bases between.